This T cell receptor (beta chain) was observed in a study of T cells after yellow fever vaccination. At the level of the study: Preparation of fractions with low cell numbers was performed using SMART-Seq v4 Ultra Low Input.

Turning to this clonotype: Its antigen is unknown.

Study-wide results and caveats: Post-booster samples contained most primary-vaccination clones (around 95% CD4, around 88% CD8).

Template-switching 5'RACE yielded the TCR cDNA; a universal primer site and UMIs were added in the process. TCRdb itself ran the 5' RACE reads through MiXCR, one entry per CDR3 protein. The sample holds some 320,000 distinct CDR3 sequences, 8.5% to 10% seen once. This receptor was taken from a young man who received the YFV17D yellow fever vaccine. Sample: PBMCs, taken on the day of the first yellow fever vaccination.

CDR3: CASSFRSGGASDTQYF. CDR3 nucleotide sequence: TGTGCCAGCAGCTTTCGTAGCGGGGGGGCCTCAGATACGCAGTATTTT. This sequence joins TRBV5-4 and TRBJ2-3; 11 bases match TRBD2. The CDR3 has 16 residues. With 2 bases clipped from V and 4 bases from J, the junction kept 6 bases outside the gene matches. CDR1 is SGHNT and CDR2 is YYREEE in the germline V gene (reference sequence).